These T cell receptor beta chains were read from a single sample in a study of cytomegalovirus exposure and HLA in healthy donors. TCRdb's table, derived via immunoSEQ multiplex PCR, lists solely in-frame clones and lacks some. The table has 160,000 or so clones, roughly 82% seen once. The material sequenced was PBMCs. The receptors were gathered from a man between 50 and 59 years old in good health and CMV-seropositive. Both conserved end residues are part of each CDR3. The order of the fields is V gene, J gene, D gene, CDR3 DNA, CDR3 protein. The D gene is left open where the match is weak.

V: TRBV7-6; J: TRBJ1-3; D: TRBD1; DNA: TGTGCCAGCAGCTCTCCTGCGGACAGGGCGTTAACTGGAAACACCATATATTTT; CDR3: CASSSPADRALTGNTIYF
V: TRBV9; J: TRBJ1-6; D: NA; DNA: TGTGCCAGCAGCGTAGCCCCGTCCGCGCGCAATTCACCCCTCCACTTT; CDR3: CASSVAPSARNSPLHF
V: TRBV4-3; J: TRBJ2-3; D: TRBD2; DNA: TGCGCCAGCAGCCAAGATCTAGCGGGAGTGGGTACGCAGTATTTT; CDR3: CASSQDLAGVGTQYF
V: TRBV5-1; J: TRBJ2-2; D: NA; DNA: TGCGCCAGCAGCTTGATAGCGCGAACGAACACCGGGGAGCTGTTTTTT; CDR3: CASSLIARTNTGELFF
V: TRBV6-1; J: TRBJ2-3; D: NA; DNA: TGTGCCAGCAGCGGCGGGGCAGTGCTGGGTACGCAGTATTTT; CDR3: CASSGGAVLGTQYF
V: TRBV5-8; J: TRBJ1-1; D: NA; DNA: TGTGCCAGCAGCTTGTACCGGGGAGGGAACACTGAAGCTTTCTTT; CDR3: CASSLYRGGNTEAFF
V: TRBV18; J: TRBJ2-7; D: NA; DNA: TGTGCCAGCTCACCACCGGGGCGTAACGAGCAGTACTTC; CDR3: CASSPPGRNEQYF
V: TRBV2; J: TRBJ2-3; D: TRBD2; DNA: TGTGCCAGCCTGACTAGCGGGATTGGAGATACGCAGTATTTT; CDR3: CASLTSGIGDTQYF
V: TRBV7-2; J: TRBJ1-3; D: TRBD1; DNA: TGTGCCAGCAGCGGACAGGGGAGAAACACCATATATTTT; CDR3: CASSGQGRNTIYF
V: TRBV7-6; J: TRBJ1-2; D: TRBD1; DNA: TGTGCCAGCAGCTTATCCCCCGGGGGACAGGGGGCAACCGGCTACACCTTC; CDR3: CASSLSPGGQGATGYTF
V: TRBV7-2; J: TRBJ1-4; D: TRBD1; DNA: TGTGCCAGCAGTGGTCGGGGGACAGGGGACGAAAAACTGTTTTTT; CDR3: CASSGRGTGDEKLFF
V: TRBV5-4; J: TRBJ2-3; D: TRBD2; DNA: TGTGCCAGCAGCCCCCGGACTAGCGGGGGCCCGGATACGCAGTATTTT; CDR3: CASSPRTSGGPDTQYF
V: TRBV5-1; J: TRBJ2-7; D: TRBD2; DNA: TGCGCCAGCAGCCAGTCGAGCGGGGGGCCATACGGGCAGTACTTC; CDR3: CASSQSSGGPYGQYF
V: TRBV11-3; J: TRBJ2-5; D: NA; DNA: TGTGCCAGCAGCTTGGGGGCCCAATACCAAGAGACCCAGTACTTC; CDR3: CASSLGAQYQETQYF
V: TRBV6-5; J: TRBJ1-4; D: NA; DNA: TGTGCCAGCAGTTACAGCAGGGAAGAAAAACTGTTTTTT; CDR3: CASSYSREEKLFF
V: TRBV2; J: TRBJ2-1; D: NA; DNA: TGTGCCAGCAGGCCGGGACTGGGGTCCTACAATGAGCAGTTCTTC; CDR3: CASRPGLGSYNEQFF
V: TRBV25-1; J: TRBJ2-6; D: TRBD1; DNA: TGTGCCAGCAGTGCAGGGGGCGTATCTGGGGCCAACGTCCTGACTTTC; CDR3: CASSAGGVSGANVLTF
V: TRBV7-2; J: TRBJ2-3; D: NA; DNA: TGTGCCAGCAGCTTAGGTGGCGGGACCCGCACAGATACGCAGTATTTT; CDR3: CASSLGGGTRTDTQYF